Shown below are 8 T cell receptor beta chains from a single sample sequenced in a study of response to subunit inactivated influenza vaccine. MiXCR, run by TCRdb on the RT-PCR reads, gives a single entry per CDR3 protein. The sample yields roughly 170,000 distinct CDR3 sequences, roughly 8.7% seen once. The input for sequencing was non-naive T cells sorted from PBMCs, taken on the day of vaccination. Source of these receptors: a man aged 45-60 years who received an inactivated influenza vaccine.

This clonotype was observed many times. This chain joins TRBV5-1 and TRBJ2-1; possibly TRBD1 for D (6 bases). The germline CDR1 and CDR2 sequences are SGHRS and YFSETQ. This CDR3 is built from 15 residues. V was pared by 8 bases and J by 9 bases, with 24 bases between. The CDR3 reads CASEKSGAGVGEQFF. DNA for the CDR3: TGCGCCAGTGAAAAATCCGGGGCAGGGGTTGGTGAGCAGTTCTTC.

This clonotype appeared many times. The rearrangement uses TRBV5-4 and TRBJ2-1; TRBD2 matches at 7 bases. This CDR3 is 15 amino acids long. Germline V lookup: CDR1 SGHNT, CDR2 YYREEE (reference sequence). V lost 4 bases, J lost 6 bases, and 10 bases stayed unmatched. The CDR3 protein is CASSPRGGSGNEQFF. The DNA for the CDR3 is TGTGCCAGCAGCCCCAGAGGCGGGAGCGGCAATGAGCAGTTCTTC.

This clonotype came up a few times. V and J are TRBV5-1 and TRBJ1-4; D ambiguous. V was clipped by 0 bases and J by 5 bases, with 14 bases between them. The CDR3 is 16 residues long. Germline V gives CDR1 SGHRS, CDR2 YFSETQ. The CDR3 DNA is TGCGCCAGCAGCTTGGATGGCCCAGCGAGGAATGAAAAACTGTTTTTT. It encodes CASSLDGPARNEKLFF.

This clonotype was observed a few times. The chain uses TRBV2 and TRBJ2-7; no firm D call. Germline CDR1 and CDR2: SNHLY and FYNNEI. CDR3 length: 15 amino acids. Trimming cost V 6 bases and J 5 bases, with 20 bases left between them. The CDR3 region is CASRETAIHHHEQYF. Written as DNA, the CDR3 is TGTGCCAGCAGAGAAACAGCGATTCATCACCACGAGCAGTACTTC.

The rearrangement links TRBV7-8 to TRBJ2-3, with 8 bases fitting TRBD1. Germline lookup yields CDR1 SGHVS and CDR2 FQNEAQ. After removal of 1 base from V and 3 bases from J, the junction contained 6 bases not matched to a gene. The CDR3 totals 16 residues. The CDR3 loop is CASSLVPGQVTDTQYF. The CDR3, as DNA: TGTGCCAGCAGCTTAGTACCGGGACAGGTAACAGATACGCAGTATTTT.

The rearrangement joins TRBV20-1 to TRBJ2-1; 10 bases line up with TRBD2. The V gene end was trimmed by 7 bases and the J gene end by 8 bases; junction bases not matched to a gene: 5. This CDR3 has 12 amino acids. Germline CDR1 DFQATT, CDR2 SNEGSKA (reference sequence). For the CDR3, the DNA is TGCAGTGGAATAGCGGGGGGTTATGAGCAGTTCTTC. As protein: CSGIAGGYEQFF.

This clonotype was detected a few times. V usage is TRBV11-2 and J usage is TRBJ2-5; 8 bases map to TRBD2. V lost 5 bases, J lost 2 bases, and 22 bases stayed unmatched. CDR3 length: 20 residues. CDR1 is SGHAT, CDR2 FQNNGV, per germline. The CDR3 is CASSKAPYASGGRSQETQYF. The CDR3, as DNA: TGTGCCAGCAGCAAAGCCCCCTATGCCAGCGGGGGCCGATCTCAAGAGACCCAGTACTTC.

Ten or more counts support this clonotype. This chain uses TRBV2 with TRBJ2-3; D call uncertain. The CDR3 is made up of 13 amino acids. Trimming shortened V by 6 bases and J by 5 bases, and 12 bases separated the two germline ends. Germline CDR1 SNHLY, CDR2 FYNNEI. This CDR3 reads CASRGSHLDTQYF. The CDR3 nucleotides read TGTGCCAGCAGGGGTAGCCACTTAGATACGCAGTATTTT.